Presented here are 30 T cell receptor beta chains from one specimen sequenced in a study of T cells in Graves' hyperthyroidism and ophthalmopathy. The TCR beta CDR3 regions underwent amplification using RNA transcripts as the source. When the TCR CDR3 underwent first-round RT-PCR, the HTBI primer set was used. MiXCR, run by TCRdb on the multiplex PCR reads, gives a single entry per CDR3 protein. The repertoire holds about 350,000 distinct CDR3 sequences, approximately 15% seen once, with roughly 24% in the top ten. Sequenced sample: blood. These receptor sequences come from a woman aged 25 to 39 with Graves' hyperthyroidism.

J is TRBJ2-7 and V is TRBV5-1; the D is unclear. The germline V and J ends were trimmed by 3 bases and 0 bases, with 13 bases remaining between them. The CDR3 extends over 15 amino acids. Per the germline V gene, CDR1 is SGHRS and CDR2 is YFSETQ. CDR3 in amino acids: CASSSPPGTSYEQYF. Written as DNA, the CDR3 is TGCGCCAGCAGCTCGCCCCCCGGAACCTCCTACGAGCAGTACTTC.

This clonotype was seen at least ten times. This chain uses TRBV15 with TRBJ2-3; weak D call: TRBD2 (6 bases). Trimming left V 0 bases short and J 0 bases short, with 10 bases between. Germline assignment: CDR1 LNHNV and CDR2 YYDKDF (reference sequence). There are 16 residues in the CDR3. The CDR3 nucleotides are TGTGCCACCAGCAGAGACATAGCGGATAGCACAGATACGCAGTATTTT. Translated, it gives CATSRDIADSTDTQYF.

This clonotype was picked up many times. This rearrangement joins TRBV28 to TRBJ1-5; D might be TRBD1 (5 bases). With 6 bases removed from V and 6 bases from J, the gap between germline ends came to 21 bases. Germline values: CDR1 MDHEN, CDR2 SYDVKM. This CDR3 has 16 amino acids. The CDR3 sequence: CASSLPGEGMGQPQHF. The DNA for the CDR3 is TGTGCCAGCAGCCTCCCAGGAGAGGGGATGGGTCAGCCCCAGCATTTT.

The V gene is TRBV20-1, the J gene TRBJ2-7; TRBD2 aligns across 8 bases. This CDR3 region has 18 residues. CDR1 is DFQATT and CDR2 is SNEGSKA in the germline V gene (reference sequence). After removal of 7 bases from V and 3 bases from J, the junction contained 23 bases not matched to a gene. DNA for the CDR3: TGCAGTGTGAGTAGACCAGCGGGAGAACTCAAGATTAACTACGAGCAGTACTTC. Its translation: CSVSRPAGELKINYEQYF.

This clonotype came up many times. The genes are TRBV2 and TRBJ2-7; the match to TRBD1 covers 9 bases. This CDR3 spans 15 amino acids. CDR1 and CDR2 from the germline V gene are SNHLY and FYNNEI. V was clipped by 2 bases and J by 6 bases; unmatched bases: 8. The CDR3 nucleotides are TGTGCCAGCAGTGAACGCACAGGGGGCGCAGGCGAGCAGTACTTC. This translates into CASSERTGGAGEQYF.

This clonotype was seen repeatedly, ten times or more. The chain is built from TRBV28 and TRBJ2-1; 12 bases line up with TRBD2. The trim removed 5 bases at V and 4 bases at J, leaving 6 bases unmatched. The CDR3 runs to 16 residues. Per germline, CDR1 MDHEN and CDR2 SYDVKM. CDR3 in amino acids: CASSPLTSGRYNEQFF. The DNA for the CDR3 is TGTGCCAGCAGTCCTCTGACTAGCGGGAGATACAATGAGCAGTTCTTC.

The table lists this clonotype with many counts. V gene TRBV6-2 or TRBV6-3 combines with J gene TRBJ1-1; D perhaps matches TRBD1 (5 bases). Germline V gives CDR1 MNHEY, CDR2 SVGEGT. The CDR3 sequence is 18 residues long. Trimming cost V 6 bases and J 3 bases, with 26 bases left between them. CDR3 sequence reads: CASSAAGTSISRYTEAFF. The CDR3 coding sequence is TGTGCCAGCAGCGCCGCGGGGACGTCTATATCCCGCTACACTGAAGCTTTCTTT.

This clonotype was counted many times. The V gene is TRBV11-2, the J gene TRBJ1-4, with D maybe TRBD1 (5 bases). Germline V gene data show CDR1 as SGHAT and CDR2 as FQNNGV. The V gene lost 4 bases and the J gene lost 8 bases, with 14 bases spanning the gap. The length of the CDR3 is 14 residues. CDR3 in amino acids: CASSSSDPGEKLFF. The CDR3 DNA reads TGTGCCAGCAGCTCCTCCGACCCAGGGGAAAAACTGTTTTTT.

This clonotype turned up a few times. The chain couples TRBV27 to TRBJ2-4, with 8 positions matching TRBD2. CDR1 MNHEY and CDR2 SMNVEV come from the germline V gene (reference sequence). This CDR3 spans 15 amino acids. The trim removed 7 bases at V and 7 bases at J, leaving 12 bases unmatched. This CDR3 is CASKSERERRNIQYF. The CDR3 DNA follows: TGTGCCAGCAAATCAGAGCGGGAGCGGCGGAACATTCAGTACTTC.

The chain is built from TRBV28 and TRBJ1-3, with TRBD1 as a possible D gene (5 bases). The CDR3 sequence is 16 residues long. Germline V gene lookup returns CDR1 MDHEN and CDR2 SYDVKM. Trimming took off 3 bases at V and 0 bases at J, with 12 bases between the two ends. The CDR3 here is CASSFGSGISGNTIYF. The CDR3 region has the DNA TGTGCCAGCAGTTTTGGCTCAGGGATCTCTGGAAACACCATATATTTT.

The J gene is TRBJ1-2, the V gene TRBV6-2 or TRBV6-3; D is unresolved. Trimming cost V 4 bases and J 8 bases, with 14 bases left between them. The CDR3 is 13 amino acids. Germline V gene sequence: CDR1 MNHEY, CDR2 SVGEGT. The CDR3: CASSFLQERGYTF. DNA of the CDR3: TGTGCCAGCAGTTTCCTCCAGGAGAGAGGCTACACCTTC.

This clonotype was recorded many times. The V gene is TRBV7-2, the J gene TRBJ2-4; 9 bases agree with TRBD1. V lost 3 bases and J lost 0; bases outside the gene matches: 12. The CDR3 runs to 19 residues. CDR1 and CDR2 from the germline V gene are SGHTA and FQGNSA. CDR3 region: CASSLGSGTGNLAKNIQYF. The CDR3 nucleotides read TGTGCCAGCAGCTTGGGATCCGGGACAGGGAACCTAGCCAAAAACATTCAGTACTTC.

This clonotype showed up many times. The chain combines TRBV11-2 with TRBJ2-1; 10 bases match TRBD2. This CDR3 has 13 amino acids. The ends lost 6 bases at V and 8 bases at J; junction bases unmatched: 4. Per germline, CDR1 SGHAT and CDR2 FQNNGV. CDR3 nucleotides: TGTGCCAGCAGGGCGGGGACTAGCGATGAGCAGTTCTTC. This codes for CASRAGTSDEQFF.

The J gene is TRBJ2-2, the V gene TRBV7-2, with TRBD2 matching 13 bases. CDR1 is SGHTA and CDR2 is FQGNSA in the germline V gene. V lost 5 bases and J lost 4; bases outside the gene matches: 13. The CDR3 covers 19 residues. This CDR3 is CASSPETSGRSGFTGELFF. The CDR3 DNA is TGTGCCAGCAGCCCGGAGACTAGCGGGAGGAGTGGGTTCACCGGGGAGCTGTTTTTT.

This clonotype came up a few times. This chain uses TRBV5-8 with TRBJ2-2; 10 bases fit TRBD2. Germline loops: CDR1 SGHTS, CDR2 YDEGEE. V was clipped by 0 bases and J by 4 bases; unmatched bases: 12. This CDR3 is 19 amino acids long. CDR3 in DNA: TGTGCCAGCAGCTTGGTCCGGACTAGCGGCCAAAGAGGCACCGGGGAGCTGTTTTTT. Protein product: CASSLVRTSGQRGTGELFF.

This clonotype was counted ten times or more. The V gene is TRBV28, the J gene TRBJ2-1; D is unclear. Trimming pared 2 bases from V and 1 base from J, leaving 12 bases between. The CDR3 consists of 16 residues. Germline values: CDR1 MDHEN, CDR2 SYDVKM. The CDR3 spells CASSLRYSISYNEQFF. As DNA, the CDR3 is TGTGCCAGCAGTTTACGCTACTCCATTTCCTACAATGAGCAGTTCTTC. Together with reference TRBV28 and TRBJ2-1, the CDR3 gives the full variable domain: DVKVTQSSRYLVKRTGEKVFLECVQDMDHENMFWYRQDPGLGLRLIYFSYDVKMKEKGDIPEGYSVSREKKERFSLILESASTNQTSMYLCASSLRYSISYNEQFFGPGTRLTVL.

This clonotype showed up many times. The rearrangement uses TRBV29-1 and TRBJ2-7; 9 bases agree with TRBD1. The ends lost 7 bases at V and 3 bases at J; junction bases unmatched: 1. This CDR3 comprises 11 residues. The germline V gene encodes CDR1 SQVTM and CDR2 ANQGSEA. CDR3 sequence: CSAGQGYEQYF. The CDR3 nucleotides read TGCAGCGCGGGACAGGGCTACGAGCAGTACTTC.

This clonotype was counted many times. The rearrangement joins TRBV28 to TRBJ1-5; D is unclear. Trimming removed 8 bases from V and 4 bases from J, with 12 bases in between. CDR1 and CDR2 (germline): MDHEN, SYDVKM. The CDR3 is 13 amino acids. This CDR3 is CASGDRGNQPQHF. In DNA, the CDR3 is TGTGCCAGCGGAGACCGCGGTAATCAGCCCCAGCATTTT.

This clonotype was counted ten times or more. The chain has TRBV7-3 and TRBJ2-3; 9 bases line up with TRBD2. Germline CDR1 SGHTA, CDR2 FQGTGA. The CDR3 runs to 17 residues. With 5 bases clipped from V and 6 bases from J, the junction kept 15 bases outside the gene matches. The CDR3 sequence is CASSPITSGRSGDTQYF. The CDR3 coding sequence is TGTGCCAGCAGCCCAATAACTAGCGGGCGGTCCGGGGATACGCAGTATTTT.

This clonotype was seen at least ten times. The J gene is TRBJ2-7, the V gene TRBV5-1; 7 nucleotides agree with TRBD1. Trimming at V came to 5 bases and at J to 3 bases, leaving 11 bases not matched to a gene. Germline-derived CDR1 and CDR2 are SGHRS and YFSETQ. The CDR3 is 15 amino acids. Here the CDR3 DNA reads TGCGCCAGCAGACTTAACTCGGGACAGAACTACGAGCAGTACTTC. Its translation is CASRLNSGQNYEQYF.

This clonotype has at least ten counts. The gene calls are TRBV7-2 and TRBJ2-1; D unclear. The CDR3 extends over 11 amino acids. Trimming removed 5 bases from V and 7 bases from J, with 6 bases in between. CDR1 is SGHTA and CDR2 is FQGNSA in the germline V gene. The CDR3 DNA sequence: TGTGCCAGCAGCCCCATTAATGAGCAGTTCTTC. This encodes CASSPINEQFF.

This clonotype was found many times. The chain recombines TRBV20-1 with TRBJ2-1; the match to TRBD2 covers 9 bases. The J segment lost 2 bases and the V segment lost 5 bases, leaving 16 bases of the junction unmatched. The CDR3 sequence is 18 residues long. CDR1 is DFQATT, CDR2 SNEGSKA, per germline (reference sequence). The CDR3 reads CSAEGRVAGGIAYNEQFF. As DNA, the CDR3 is TGCAGTGCTGAAGGGCGGGTTGCGGGAGGGATTGCCTACAATGAGCAGTTCTTC.

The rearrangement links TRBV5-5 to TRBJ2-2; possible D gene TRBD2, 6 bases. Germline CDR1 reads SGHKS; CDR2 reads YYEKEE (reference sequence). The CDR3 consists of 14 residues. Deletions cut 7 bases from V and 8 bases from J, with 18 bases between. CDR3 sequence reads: CASLGGPTSGELFF. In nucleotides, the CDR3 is TGTGCCAGCCTCGGCGGACCGACTAGTGGGGAGCTGTTTTTT.

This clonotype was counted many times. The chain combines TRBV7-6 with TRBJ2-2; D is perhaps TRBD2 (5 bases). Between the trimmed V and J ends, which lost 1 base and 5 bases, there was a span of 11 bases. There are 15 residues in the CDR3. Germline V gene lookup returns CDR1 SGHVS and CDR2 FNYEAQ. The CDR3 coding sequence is TGTGCCAGCAGCTTAGTTAGTGGCGGGACCGGGGAGCTGTTTTTT. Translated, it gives CASSLVSGGTGELFF.

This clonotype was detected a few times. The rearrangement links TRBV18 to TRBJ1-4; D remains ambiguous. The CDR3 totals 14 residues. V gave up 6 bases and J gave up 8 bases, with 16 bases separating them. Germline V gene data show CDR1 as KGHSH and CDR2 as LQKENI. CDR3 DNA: TGTGCCAGCTCGCAAGAGGACCGCGGGGAAAAACTGTTTTTT. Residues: CASSQEDRGEKLFF.

CDR3 sequence: CASSLREWDNEQFF. CDR3 DNA: TGTGCCAGCAGCTTACGGGAGTGGGACAATGAGCAGTTCTTC. J is TRBJ2-1 and V is TRBV7-9; tentative D call: TRBD2 (6 bases). Germline V gene lookup returns CDR1 SEHNR and CDR2 FQNEAQ (reference sequence). The CDR3 is 14 residues long. V was cut by 2 bases and J by 5 bases, with 10 bases left in between. Supplemented by reference TRBV7-9 and TRBJ2-1, the full variable domain reads DTGVSQNPRHKITKRGQNVTFRCDPISEHNRLYWYRQTLGQGPEFLTYFQNEAQLEKSRLLSDRFSAERPKGSFSTLEIQRTEQGDSAMYLCASSLREWDNEQFFGPGTRLTVL.

This chain's CDR3 is CASDDSQETQYF. For the CDR3, the DNA is TGTGCCAGCGACGACTCTCAAGAGACCCAGTACTTC. The chain links TRBV6-1 to TRBJ2-5, with unresolved D. The germline CDR1 and CDR2 sequences are MNHNS and SASEGT. V dropped 8 bases and J dropped 2 bases, with 9 bases sitting between them. This CDR3 has 12 amino acids.

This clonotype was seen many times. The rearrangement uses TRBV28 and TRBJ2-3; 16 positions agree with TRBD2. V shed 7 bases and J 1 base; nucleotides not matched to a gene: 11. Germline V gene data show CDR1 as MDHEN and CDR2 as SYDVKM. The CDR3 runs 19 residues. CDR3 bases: TGTGCCAGCACGTTCCCGGGACTAGCGGGAGGGACGGGCACAGATACGCAGTATTTT. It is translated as CASTFPGLAGGTGTDTQYF.

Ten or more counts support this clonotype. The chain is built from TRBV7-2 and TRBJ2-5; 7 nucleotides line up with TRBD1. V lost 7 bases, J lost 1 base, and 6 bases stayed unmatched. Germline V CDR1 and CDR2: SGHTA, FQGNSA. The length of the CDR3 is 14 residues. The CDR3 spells CASTRDSSQETQYF. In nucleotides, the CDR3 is TGTGCCAGCACCAGGGACAGTTCCCAAGAGACCCAGTACTTC.

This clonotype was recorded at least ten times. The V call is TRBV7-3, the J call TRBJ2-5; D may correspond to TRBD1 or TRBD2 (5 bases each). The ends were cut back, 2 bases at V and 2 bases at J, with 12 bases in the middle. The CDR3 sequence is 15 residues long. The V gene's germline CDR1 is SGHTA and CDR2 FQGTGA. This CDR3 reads CASSLSGRKQETQYF. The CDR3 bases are TGTGCCAGCAGCTTATCGGGACGAAAGCAAGAGACCCAGTACTTC. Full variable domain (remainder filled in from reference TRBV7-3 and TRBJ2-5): GAGVSQTPSNKVTEKGKYVELRCDPISGHTALYWYRQSLGQGPEFLIYFQGTGAADDSGLPNDRFFAVRPEGSVSTLKIQRTERGDSAVYLCASSLSGRKQETQYFGPGTRLLVL.